This TCR beta chain was captured by sequencing in a study of identical twins. Study-wide findings and caveats: For out-of-frame alpha sequences shared by twins, low generation probability was in excess.

Concerning this clonotype: Its antigen is unidentified.

TCRdb processed the 5' RACE reads anew with MiXCR; each CDR3 protein has one entry. The sample has around 1.7 million distinct CDR3 sequences; roughly a third are singletons. V gave up 0 bases and J gave up 6 bases, with 23 bases separating them. The CDR3 runs to 18 residues. This sequence joins TRBV12-3 or TRBV12-4 and TRBJ1-1; TRBD1 is a possible D gene (6 bases). The specimen sequenced was cord blood. The TCR comes from a newborn girl in good health. CDR3 nucleotide sequence: TGTGCCAGCAGTTTAGCGGACCCTTGGGAGGGGGGGTTGGCTGAAGCTTTCTTT. Translating it yields CASSLADPWEGGLAEAFF.